This is a list of T cell receptor beta chains from one sample in a study of T cells in Graves' hyperthyroidism and ophthalmopathy. Using its own MiXCR run on the multiplex PCR reads, TCRdb lists one record per CDR3 protein. Of hundreds of thousands of distinct CDR3 sequences in the sample, roughly 14% were seen once. Sequenced input: blood. These receptor sequences come from a woman between 18 and 29 years old with Graves' hyperthyroidism. CDR3s include the opening cysteine and the closing phenylalanine or tryptophan. A D gene is named only where the DNA matches it firmly. Only part of the rows carry a size: once, few, many, or a class if the clone is expanded.

>.|16|TRBV9|many|TRBJ1-3
CASSVEGGGSGNTIYF
TGTGCCAGCAGCGTAGAGGGAGGGGGCTCTGGAAACACCATATATTTT
>.|15|TRBV6-5|many|TRBJ1-2
CASSYSIFGLGGYTF
TGTGCCAGCAGTTACTCGATTTTCGGGTTGGGAGGCTACACCTTC
>.|18|TRBV28|.|TRBJ2-4
CASSFPRRRDGTKNIQYF
TGTGCCAGCAGTTTTCCGAGGCGACGGGACGGAACCAAAAACATTCAGTACTTC
>.|16|TRBV5-1|many|TRBJ2-2
CASSSVSGLNTGELFF
TGCGCCAGCAGCTCGGTCTCGGGGTTAAACACCGGGGAGCTGTTTTTT
>.|15|TRBV5-1|many|TRBJ1-4
CASSFQGETNEKLFF
TGCGCCAGCAGCTTCCAGGGAGAAACTAATGAAAAACTGTTTTTT
>.|15|TRBV6-2/TRBV6-3|many|TRBJ1-2
CASSSTSDSIYGYTF
TGTGCCAGCAGTTCTACATCGGACAGCATTTATGGCTACACCTTC
>.|15|TRBV4-2|.|TRBJ1-2
CASSQAHGANYGYTF
TGTGCCAGCAGCCAAGCCCACGGCGCTAACTATGGCTACACCTTC
>.|15|TRBV12-3/TRBV12-4|many|TRBJ2-6
CASSISGAGANVLTF
TGTGCCAGCAGTATCTCAGGGGCTGGGGCCAACGTCCTGACTTTC
>TRBD2|14|TRBV3-1|many|TRBJ2-7
CASSQDTASGSRYF
TGTGCCAGCAGCCAAGATACGGCTAGCGGGTCCAGGTACTTC
>.|18|TRBV12-3/TRBV12-4|many|TRBJ2-1
CASSDHVRGTRGRDEQFF
TGTGCCAGCAGTGACCACGTACGGGGAACCAGGGGACGCGATGAGCAGTTCTTC
>.|15|TRBV28|many|TRBJ2-3
CASSLQQDSTDTQYF
TGTGCCAGCAGCCTACAACAAGACAGTACAGATACGCAGTATTTT